This T cell receptor (beta chain) derives from a study of CD8+ T cells in alopecia areata. Study-wide context: Among treated patients, oral tofacitinib was administered at 5 to 10 mg twice daily. Findings and caveats of the study: Lesional tissue from the scalp (especially in alopecia totalis/universalis) showed higher clonality than normal scalp.

Isolated RNA was reverse transcribed into cDNA used as the sequencing template. TCRdb's table, derived via immunoSEQ multiplex PCR, lists solely in-frame clones and lacks some. The sample lists about 160,000 clones; approximately 50% were seen once. Those with alopecia areata gave lesional scalp punch biopsies and peripheral blood. CD4+ and CD8+ T cells were sorted from PBMCs stained for CD3, CD4 and CD8. Turning to this clone: Its target is unknown.

This CDR3 contains 17 residues. CDR1 is SGHRS, CDR2 YFSETQ, per germline. V was pared by 4 bases and J by 4 bases, with 11 bases of the junction left unmatched. The chain has TRBV5-1 and TRBJ2-1, with TRBD2 matching 10 bases. The sequence derives from a human donor with alopecia areata. Sequencing was performed on CD4+ T cells sorted from blood. This CDR3 reads CASSRVPTSGLYNEQFF. The DNA for the CDR3 is TGCGCCAGCAGCCGTGTGCCGACTAGCGGGTTGTACAATGAGCAGTTCTTC.